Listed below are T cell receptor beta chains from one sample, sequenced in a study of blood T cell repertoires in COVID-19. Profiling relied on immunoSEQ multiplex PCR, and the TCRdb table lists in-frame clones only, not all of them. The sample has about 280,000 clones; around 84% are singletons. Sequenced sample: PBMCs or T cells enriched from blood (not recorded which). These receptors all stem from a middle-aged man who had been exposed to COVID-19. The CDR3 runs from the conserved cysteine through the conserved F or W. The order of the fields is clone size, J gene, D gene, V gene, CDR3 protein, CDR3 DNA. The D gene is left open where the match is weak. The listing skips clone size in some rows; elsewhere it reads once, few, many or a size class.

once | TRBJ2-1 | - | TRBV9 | CASSTAHEQFF | TGTGCCAGCAGCACAGCCCATGAGCAGTTCTTC
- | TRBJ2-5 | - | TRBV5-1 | CASSLSLWAQETQYF | TGCGCCAGCAGCTTGTCTCTTTGGGCTCAAGAGACCCAGTACTTC
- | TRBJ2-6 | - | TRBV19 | CASSIVRRAGANVLTF | TGTGCCAGTAGTATAGTTAGACGGGCTGGGGCCAACGTCCTGACTTTC
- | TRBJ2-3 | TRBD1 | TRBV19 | CASSLGQGTDTQYF | TGTGCCAGTAGTCTGGGACAGGGGACAGATACGCAGTATTTT
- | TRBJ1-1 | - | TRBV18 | CASSPAGVVNTEAFF | TGTGCCAGCTCACCCGCAGGGGTCGTGAACACTGAAGCTTTCTTT
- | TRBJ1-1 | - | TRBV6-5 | CASSYSIRGAPGSAFF | TGTGCCAGCAGTTACTCGATCAGAGGTGCCCCCGGGTCCGCTTTCTTT
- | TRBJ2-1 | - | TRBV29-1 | CSADKDNNEQFF | TGCAGCGCCGACAAGGACAACAATGAGCAGTTCTTC
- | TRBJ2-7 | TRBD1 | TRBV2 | CASSERQGFNEQYF | TGTGCCAGCAGTGAACGACAGGGGTTTAACGAGCAGTACTTC
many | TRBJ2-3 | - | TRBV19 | CASSIRPGSDTQYF | TGTGCCAGTAGTATTCGTCCGGGGTCCGATACGCAGTATTTT
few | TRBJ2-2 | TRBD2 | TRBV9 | CASSVRGGTINTGELFF | TGTGCCAGCAGCGTCAGAGGAGGGACTATCAACACCGGGGAGCTGTTTTTT
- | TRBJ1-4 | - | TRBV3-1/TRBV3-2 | CASRERGNEKLFF | TGTGCCAGCAGGGAAAGGGGGAATGAAAAACTGTTTTTT
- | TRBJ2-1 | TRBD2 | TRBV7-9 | CASSGSGRGEQFF | TGTGCCAGCAGCGGTAGCGGGAGAGGCGAGCAGTTCTTC
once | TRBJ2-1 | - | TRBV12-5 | CASGFNYNEQFF | TGTGCTAGTGGTTTTAACTACAATGAGCAGTTCTTC
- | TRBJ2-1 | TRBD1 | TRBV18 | CASSPSGQGYNEQFF | TGTGCCAGCTCACCATCAGGACAGGGATACAATGAGCAGTTCTTC
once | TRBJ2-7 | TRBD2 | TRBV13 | CASSPPGSGRIYEQYF | TGTGCCAGCAGCCCACCGGGGAGCGGGAGAATCTACGAGCAGTACTTC
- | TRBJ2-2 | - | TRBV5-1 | CASSPRGGGPNTGELFF | TGCGCCAGCAGCCCCCGAGGGGGTGGCCCGAACACCGGGGAGCTGTTTTTT
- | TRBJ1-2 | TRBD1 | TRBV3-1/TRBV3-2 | CASSQTGGRGNYGYTF | TGTGCCAGCAGCCAAACAGGGGGAAGGGGTAACTATGGCTACACCTTC
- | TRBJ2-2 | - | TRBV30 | CAWKRGSGELFF | TGTGCCTGGAAAAGGGGATCCGGGGAGCTGTTTTTT
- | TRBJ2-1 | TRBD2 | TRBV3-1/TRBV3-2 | CASSQDKRDSGEDEQFF | TGTGCCAGCAGCCAAGACAAGCGGGACTCAGGCGAGGATGAGCAGTTCTTC
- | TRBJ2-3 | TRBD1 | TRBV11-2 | CASSADRVSDTQYF | TGTGCCAGCAGCGCCGACAGGGTCTCGGATACGCAGTATTTT
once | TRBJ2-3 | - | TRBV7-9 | CASSFLGHTDTQYF | TGTGCCAGCAGCTTCCTCGGACACACAGATACGCAGTATTTT
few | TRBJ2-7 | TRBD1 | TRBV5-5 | CASSHAWDRPSYEQYF | TGTGCCAGCAGCCACGCCTGGGACAGACCAAGCTACGAGCAGTACTTC
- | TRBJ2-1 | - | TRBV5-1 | CASSLERGMGYNEQFF | TGCGCCAGCAGCTTGGAAAGGGGAATGGGCTACAATGAGCAGTTCTTC
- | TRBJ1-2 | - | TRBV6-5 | CASSSTTTGNGYTF | TGTGCCAGCAGCTCCACGACTACAGGGAATGGCTACACCTTC
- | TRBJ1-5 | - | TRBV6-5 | CASSYGRDTYQPQHF | TGTGCCAGCAGTTACGGCCGGGACACCTATCAGCCCCAGCATTTT
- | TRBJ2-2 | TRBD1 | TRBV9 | CASSLGQVFPGELFF | TGTGCCAGCAGCTTAGGACAGGTTTTTCCCGGGGAGCTGTTTTTT
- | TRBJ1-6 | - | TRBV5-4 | CASSLVRGPSRSPLHF | TGTGCCAGCAGCTTGGTTCGAGGGCCCTCCCGTTCACCCCTCCACTTT
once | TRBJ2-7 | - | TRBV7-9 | CASSLTGVSYEQYF | TGTGCCAGCAGCTTAACGGGGGTGAGCTACGAGCAGTACTTC
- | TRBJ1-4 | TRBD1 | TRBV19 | CASTPGGAGGYEKLFF | TGTGCCAGTACCCCAGGGGGAGCAGGGGGCTATGAAAAACTGTTTTTT
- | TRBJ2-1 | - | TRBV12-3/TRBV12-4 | CARPGQPYNEQFF | TGTGCCAGGCCGGGACAACCCTACAATGAGCAGTTCTTC
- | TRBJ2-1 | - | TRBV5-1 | CASALGGEVNEQFF | TGCGCCAGCGCACTTGGAGGGGAGGTGAATGAGCAGTTCTTC
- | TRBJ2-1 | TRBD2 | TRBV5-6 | CASSFAGGLYNEQFF | TGTGCCAGCAGCTTCGCGGGAGGGCTCTACAATGAGCAGTTCTTC
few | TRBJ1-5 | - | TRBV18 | CASSPQGDRKQPQHF | TGTGCCAGCTCACCACAGGGGGATCGAAAACAGCCCCAGCATTTT
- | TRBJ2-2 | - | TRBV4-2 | CASSQDLLQGGSAGELFF | TGTGCCAGCAGCCAAGATCTTTTACAGGGCGGGTCGGCCGGGGAGCTGTTTTTT
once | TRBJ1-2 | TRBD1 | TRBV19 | CASSIGTGGLYGYTF | TGTGCCAGTAGTATAGGGACAGGGGGACTCTATGGCTACACCTTC
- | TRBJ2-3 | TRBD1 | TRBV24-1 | CATSDLPTGSGTQYF | TGTGCCACCAGTGATTTGCCGACAGGGTCGGGAACGCAGTATTTT
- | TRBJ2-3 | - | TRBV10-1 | CASSEYPAGGGGTDTQYF | TGCGCCAGCAGTGAGTATCCGGCAGGGGGAGGCGGCACAGATACGCAGTATTTT
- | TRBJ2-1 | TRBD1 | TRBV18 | CASSLTGESSYNEQFF | TGTGCCAGCTCACTCACAGGGGAGAGCTCCTACAATGAGCAGTTCTTC
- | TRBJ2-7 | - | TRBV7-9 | CASSLRVPYEQYF | TGTGCCAGCAGCCTCAGGGTCCCCTACGAGCAGTACTTC
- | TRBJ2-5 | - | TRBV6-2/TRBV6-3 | CASSYVGGLQETQYF | TGTGCCAGCAGCTATGTAGGCGGCCTCCAAGAGACCCAGTACTTC
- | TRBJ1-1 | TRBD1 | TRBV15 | CATSREGGQGEWYTEAFF | TGTGCCACCAGCAGAGAAGGCGGACAGGGGGAATGGTACACTGAAGCTTTCTTT
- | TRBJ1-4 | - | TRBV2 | CASAGEANEKLFF | TGTGCCAGCGCAGGGGAAGCTAATGAAAAACTGTTTTTT
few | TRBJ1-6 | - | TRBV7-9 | CASSFDTTSGNSPLHF | TGTGCCAGCAGCTTCGACACCACCAGTGGGAATTCACCCCTCCACTTT